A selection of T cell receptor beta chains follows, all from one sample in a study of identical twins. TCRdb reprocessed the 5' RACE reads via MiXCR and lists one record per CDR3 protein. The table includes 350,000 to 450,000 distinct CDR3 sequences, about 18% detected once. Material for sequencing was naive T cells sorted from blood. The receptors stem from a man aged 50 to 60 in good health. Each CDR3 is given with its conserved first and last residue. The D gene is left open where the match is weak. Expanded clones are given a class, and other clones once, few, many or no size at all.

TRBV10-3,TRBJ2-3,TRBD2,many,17,CAISESSGGALTDTQYF,TGTGCCATCAGTGAGTCGAGCGGGGGGGCTCTCACAGATACGCAGTATTTT
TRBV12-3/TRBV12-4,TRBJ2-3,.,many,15,CASTSREEYTDTQYF,TGTGCCAGCACAAGCCGGGAAGAATACACAGATACGCAGTATTTT
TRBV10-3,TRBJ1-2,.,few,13,CAISEGEIYGYTF,TGTGCCATCAGTGAGGGTGAGATCTATGGCTACACCTTC
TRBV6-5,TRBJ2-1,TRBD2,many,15,CASSYGTSPYNEQFF,TGTGCCAGCAGCTACGGGACTAGCCCCTACAATGAGCAGTTCTTC
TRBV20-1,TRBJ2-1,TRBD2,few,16,CSAGEPGLADYNEQFF,TGCAGTGCTGGTGAGCCGGGACTAGCGGACTACAATGAGCAGTTCTTC
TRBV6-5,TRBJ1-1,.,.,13,CASSYRGITEAFF,TGTGCCAGCAGTTACAGGGGAATCACTGAAGCTTTCTTT
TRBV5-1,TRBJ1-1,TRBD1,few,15,CASSLEPGGLAEAFF,TGCGCCAGCAGCTTGGAACCAGGGGGCTTGGCTGAAGCTTTCTTT
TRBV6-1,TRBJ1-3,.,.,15,CASSEAGNAGNTIYF,TGTGCCAGCAGTGAGGCGGGGAACGCTGGAAACACCATATATTTT
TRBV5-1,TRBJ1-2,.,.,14,CASSWDQGNYGYTF,TGCGCCAGCAGTTGGGATCAAGGGAACTATGGCTACACCTTC
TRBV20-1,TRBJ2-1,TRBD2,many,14,CSAISGRFNNEQFF,TGCAGTGCTATTAGCGGGAGATTCAACAATGAGCAGTTCTTC
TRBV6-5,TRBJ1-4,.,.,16,CASSWEFLSANEKLFF,TGTGCCAGCAGTTGGGAGTTCCTTTCGGCTAATGAAAAACTGTTTTTT
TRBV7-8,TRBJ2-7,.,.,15,CASSFSGEITYEQYF,TGTGCCAGCAGCTTTTCAGGGGAAATCACCTACGAGCAGTACTTC
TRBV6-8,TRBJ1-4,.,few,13,CAIETATNEKLFF,TGTGCCATCGAGACCGCAACTAATGAAAAACTGTTTTTT
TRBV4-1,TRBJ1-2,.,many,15,CASSQESSLNYGYTF,TGCGCCAGCAGCCAAGAGTCCAGCTTAAACTATGGCTACACCTTC
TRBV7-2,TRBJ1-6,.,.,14,CASSPQGGPSPLHF,TGTGCCAGCAGCCCCCAGGGTGGGCCCTCACCCCTCCACTTT
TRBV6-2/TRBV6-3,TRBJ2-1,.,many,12,CASSYLLDEQFF,TGTGCCAGCAGTTACCTCCTGGATGAGCAGTTCTTC
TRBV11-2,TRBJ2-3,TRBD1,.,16,CASSRGQARPTDTQYF,TGTGCCAGCAGCCGAGGACAGGCGCGGCCCACAGATACGCAGTATTTT
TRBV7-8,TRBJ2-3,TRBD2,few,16,CASSSMGLAGTDTQYF,TGTGCCAGCAGCTCGATGGGACTAGCGGGCACAGATACGCAGTATTTT
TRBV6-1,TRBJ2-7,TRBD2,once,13,CASKKREGYEQYF,TGTGCCAGCAAGAAGCGGGAGGGCTACGAGCAGTACTTC
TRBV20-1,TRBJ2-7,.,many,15,CSARPGGGGAYEQYF,TGCAGTGCCAGACCCGGGGGCGGGGGAGCCTACGAGCAGTACTTC
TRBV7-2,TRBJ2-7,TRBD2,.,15,CASSYLAGGSYEQYF,TGTGCCAGCAGCTACCTAGCGGGGGGCTCCTACGAGCAGTACTTC
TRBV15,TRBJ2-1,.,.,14,CATSTDRTWNEQFF,TGTGCCACCAGCACAGATCGGACGTGGAATGAGCAGTTCTTC
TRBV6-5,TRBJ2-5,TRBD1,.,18,CASSYHSDRVQAEETQYF,TGTGCCAGCAGTTACCACTCTGACAGGGTCCAGGCCGAAGAGACCCAGTACTTC
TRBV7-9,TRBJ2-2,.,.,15,CASSRGDANTGELFF,TGTGCCAGCAGCCGGGGAGACGCGAACACCGGGGAGCTGTTTTTT
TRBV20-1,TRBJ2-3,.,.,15,CSARPTTVRRDTQYF,TGCAGTGCTAGACCGACGACAGTGCGTAGGGATACGCAGTATTTT
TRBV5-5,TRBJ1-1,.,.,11,CASSLGVWAFF,TGTGCCAGCAGCTTGGGGGTGTGGGCTTTCTTT
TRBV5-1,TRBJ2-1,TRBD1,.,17,CASSVAGTGGIGNEQFF,TGCGCCAGCAGCGTTGCCGGGACAGGGGGAATCGGGAATGAGCAGTTCTTC
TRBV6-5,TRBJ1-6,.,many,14,CASSYRGSNSPLHF,TGTGCCAGCAGTTACAGGGGAAGTAATTCACCCCTCCACTTT
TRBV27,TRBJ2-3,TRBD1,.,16,CASSKGDRPLGDTQYF,TGTGCCAGCAGTAAAGGGGACAGGCCCTTAGGAGATACGCAGTATTTT
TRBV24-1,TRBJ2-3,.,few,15,CATSDPAASTDTQYF,TGTGCCACCAGTGATCCGGCCGCTAGCACAGATACGCAGTATTTT
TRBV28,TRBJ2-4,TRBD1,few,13,CANRDRVTNIQYF,TGTGCCAACCGGGACAGGGTCACAAACATTCAGTACTTC
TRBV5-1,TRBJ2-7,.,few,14,CASSLVPDYYEQYF,TGCGCCAGCAGCTTGGTACCGGACTACTACGAGCAGTACTTC
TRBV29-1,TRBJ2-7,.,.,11,CSVGFTQGQYF,TGCAGCGTTGGTTTCACACAGGGGCAGTACTTC
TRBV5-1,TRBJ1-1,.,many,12,CASSLGDEKGLF,TGCGCCAGCAGCTTGGGAGACGAAAAGGGCCTCTTT
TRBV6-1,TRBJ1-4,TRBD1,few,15,CASSDPGQGQEKLFF,TGTGCCAGCAGTGACCCGGGACAGGGCCAAGAAAAACTGTTTTTT
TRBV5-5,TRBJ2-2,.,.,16,CASSLATIPNTGELFF,TGTGCCAGCAGCTTAGCAACAATCCCGAACACCGGGGAGCTGTTTTTT
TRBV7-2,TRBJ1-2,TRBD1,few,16,CASSSRGQVGNYGYTF,TGTGCCAGCAGCTCTCGGGGACAGGTTGGCAACTATGGCTACACCTTC
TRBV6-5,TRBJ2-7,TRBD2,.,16,CASSYSGLAGGYEQYF,TGTGCCAGCAGTTACTCAGGGCTAGCGGGAGGCTACGAGCAGTACTTC
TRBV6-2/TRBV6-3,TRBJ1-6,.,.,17,CASRRDPGPGHNSPLHF,TGTGCCAGCAGACGCGACCCAGGTCCAGGGCATAATTCACCCCTCCACTTT